The clone carrying this TCR beta chain was seen many times. The data originate from a study of T-cell reconstitution after alpha-beta-depleted transplantation in children. The CDR3 totals 13 residues. Germline CDR1 is LNHNV and CDR2 is YYDKDF (reference sequence). V was cut by 0 bases and J by 10 bases, with 10 bases left in between. It was with unique molecular identifiers that the TCRbeta library was prepared. TCRdb fed the PCR reads into MiXCR, producing one record per CDR3 protein. The repertoire includes some 220,000 distinct CDR3 sequences, about 11% of them detected once, and under 30% sits in the top ten.

The chain couples TRBV15 to TRBJ2-1; D not resolved. The receptor was derived from a child less than two years old with acute myeloid leukemia, due to receive a stem cell transplant. Sequencing used PBMCs, obtained before TCRalphabeta/CD19-depleted stem cell transplant. The CDR3 region has the DNA TGTGCCACCAGCAGAGATCTCGGTGAGGAGCAGTTCTTC. Protein: CATSRDLGEEQFF.